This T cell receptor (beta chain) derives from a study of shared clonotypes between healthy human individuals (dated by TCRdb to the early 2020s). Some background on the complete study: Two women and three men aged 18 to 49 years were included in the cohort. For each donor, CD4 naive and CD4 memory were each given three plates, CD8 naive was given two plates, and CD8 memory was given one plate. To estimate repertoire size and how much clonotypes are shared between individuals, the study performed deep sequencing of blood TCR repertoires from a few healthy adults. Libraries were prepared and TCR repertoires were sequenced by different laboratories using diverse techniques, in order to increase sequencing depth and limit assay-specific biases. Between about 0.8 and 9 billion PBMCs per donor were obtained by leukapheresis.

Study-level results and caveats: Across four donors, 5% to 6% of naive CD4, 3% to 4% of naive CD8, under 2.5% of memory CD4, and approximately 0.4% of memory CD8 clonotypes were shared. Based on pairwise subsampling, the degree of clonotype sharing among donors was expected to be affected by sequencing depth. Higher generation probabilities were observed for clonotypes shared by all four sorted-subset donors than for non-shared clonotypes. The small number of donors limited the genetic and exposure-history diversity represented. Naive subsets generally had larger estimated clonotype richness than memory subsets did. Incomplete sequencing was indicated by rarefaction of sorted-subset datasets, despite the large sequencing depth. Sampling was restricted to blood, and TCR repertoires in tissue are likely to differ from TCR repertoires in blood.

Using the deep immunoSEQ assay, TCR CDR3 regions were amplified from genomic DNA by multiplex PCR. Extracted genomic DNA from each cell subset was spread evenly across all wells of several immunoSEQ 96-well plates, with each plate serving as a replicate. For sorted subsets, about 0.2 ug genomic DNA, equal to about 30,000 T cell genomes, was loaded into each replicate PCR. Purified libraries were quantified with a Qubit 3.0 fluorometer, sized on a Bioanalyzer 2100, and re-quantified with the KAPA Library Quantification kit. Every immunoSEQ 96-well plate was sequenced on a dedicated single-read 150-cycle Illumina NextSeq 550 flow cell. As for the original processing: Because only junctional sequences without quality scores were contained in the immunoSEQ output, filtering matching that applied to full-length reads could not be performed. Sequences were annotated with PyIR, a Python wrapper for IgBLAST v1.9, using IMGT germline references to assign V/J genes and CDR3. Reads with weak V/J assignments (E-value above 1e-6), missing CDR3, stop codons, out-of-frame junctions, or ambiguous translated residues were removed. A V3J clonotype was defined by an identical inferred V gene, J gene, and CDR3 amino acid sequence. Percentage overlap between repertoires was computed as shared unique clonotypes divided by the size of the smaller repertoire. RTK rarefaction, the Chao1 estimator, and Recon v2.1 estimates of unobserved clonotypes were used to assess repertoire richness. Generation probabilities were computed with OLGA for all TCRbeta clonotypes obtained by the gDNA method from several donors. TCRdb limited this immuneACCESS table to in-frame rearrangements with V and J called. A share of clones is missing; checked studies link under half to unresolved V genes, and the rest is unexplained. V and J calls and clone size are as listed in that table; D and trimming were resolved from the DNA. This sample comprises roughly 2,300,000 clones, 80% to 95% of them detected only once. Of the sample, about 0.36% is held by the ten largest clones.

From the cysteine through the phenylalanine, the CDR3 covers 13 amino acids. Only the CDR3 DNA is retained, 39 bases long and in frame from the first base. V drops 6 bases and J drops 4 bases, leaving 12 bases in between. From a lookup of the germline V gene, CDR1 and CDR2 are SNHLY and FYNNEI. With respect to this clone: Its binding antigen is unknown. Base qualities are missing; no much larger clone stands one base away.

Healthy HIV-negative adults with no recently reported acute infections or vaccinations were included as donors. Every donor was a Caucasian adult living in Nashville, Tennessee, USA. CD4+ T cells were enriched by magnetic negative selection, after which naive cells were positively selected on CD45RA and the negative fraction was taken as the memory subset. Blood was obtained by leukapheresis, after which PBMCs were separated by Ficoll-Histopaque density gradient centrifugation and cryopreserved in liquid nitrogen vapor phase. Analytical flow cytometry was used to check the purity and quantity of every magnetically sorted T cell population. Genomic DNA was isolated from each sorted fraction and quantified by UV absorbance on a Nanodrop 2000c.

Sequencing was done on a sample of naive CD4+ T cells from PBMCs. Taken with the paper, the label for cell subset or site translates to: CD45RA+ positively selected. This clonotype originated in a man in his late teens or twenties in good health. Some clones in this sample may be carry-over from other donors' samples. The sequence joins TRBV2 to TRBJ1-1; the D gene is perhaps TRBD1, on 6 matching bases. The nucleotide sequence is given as TGTGCCAGCAGCCCTAAGGGGGGCACTGAAGCTTTCTTT. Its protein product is CASSPKGGTEAFF.